This T cell receptor beta chain was sequenced for a study of T cell responses to AZD1222 COVID-19 vaccine. Germline V CDR1 and CDR2: SGHVS, FQNEAQ. The CDR3 extends over 17 amino acids. The ends lost 4 bases at V and 7 bases at J; junction bases unmatched: 14. Generated by immunoSEQ multiplex PCR, the TCRdb table keeps only in-frame clones and is missing some. Of over 130,000 clones in the sample, approximately 90% were seen once. The TCR originated in an adult who received the AZD1222 COVID-19 vaccine. This specimen consisted of peripheral blood, obtained 28 days after the second AZD1222 dose. The chain has TRBV7-8 and TRBJ2-7; 12 bases fit TRBD2. The CDR3 region is CASSWNGPGLAGNEQYF. CDR3 in DNA: TGTGCCAGCAGCTGGAACGGACCGGGACTAGCGGGTAATGAGCAGTACTTC.